The 10 T cell receptor beta chains below all came from one sample that was sequenced in a study of blood T cell repertoires in COVID-19. Data came from immunoSEQ multiplex PCR; TCRdb stores just in-frame clones and leaves some out. The table lists 280,000 or so clones, 88% of them singletons. Sequenced: peripheral blood. The receptors were sampled from a man between 18 and 29 years old with active or convalescent COVID-19.

This clone was detected only once. This chain uses TRBV9 with TRBJ1-5; possibly TRBD1 for D (5 bases). Germline V gene sequence: CDR1 SGDLS, CDR2 YYNGEE. CDR3 length: 13 residues. With 4 bases removed from V and 5 bases from J, the gap between germline ends came to 10 bases. The CDR3 sequence is CASSTQGDQPQHF. In nucleotides, the CDR3 is TGTGCCAGCAGCACGCAGGGCGATCAGCCCCAGCATTTT.

The chain recombines TRBV10-1 with TRBJ2-3; D perhaps matches TRBD2 (5 bases). Germline CDR1 WNHNN, CDR2 SYGVQD (reference sequence). The V gene lost 8 bases and the J gene lost 2 bases, with 8 bases spanning the gap. The CDR3 extends over 12 amino acids. The DNA of the CDR3 is TGCGCCAGCGGCCGGGACACAGATACGCAGTATTTT. This sequence encodes CASGRDTDTQYF.

The chain joins TRBV7-9 to TRBJ2-1, with D perhaps matching TRBD2 (7 bases). The CDR3 has 13 amino acids. V was shortened by 4 bases and J by 6 bases, with 10 bases between the two germline ends. The germline gives CDR1 SEHNR, CDR2 FQNEAQ (reference sequence). The CDR3 DNA is TGTGCCAGCAGCTGGGGAGGGGGCAATGAGCAGTTCTTC. It is translated as CASSWGGGNEQFF.

The CDR3 sequence: CASSDRAGGIQETQYF. The CDR3 DNA reads TGTGCCAGCAGCGACCGAGCGGGGGGAATCCAAGAGACCCAGTACTTC. This chain joins TRBV9 and TRBJ2-5; 9 bases are shared with TRBD2. This CDR3 comprises 16 residues. CDR1 is SGDLS, CDR2 YYNGEE, per germline. With V trimmed by 3 bases and J by 1 base, 7 bases remained unmatched.

DNA for the CDR3: TGTGCCAGCAGCGGGACAGGGTTGCGGCCCCAGCATTTT. This translates into CASSGTGLRPQHF. This chain uses TRBV9 with TRBJ1-5, with 8 bases fitting TRBD1. This CDR3 contains 13 residues. J lost 9 bases, V lost 3 bases, and 5 bases had no gene match. Germline loops: CDR1 SGDLS, CDR2 YYNGEE.

J is TRBJ1-1 and V is TRBV6-5; TRBD1 aligns across 9 bases. The germline gives CDR1 MNHEY, CDR2 SVGAGI. The CDR3 has 14 amino acids. The V gene end was trimmed by 1 base and the J gene end by 5 bases; junction bases not matched to a gene: 2. The CDR3 is CASSYLGTGTEAFF. The CDR3 coding sequence is TGTGCCAGCAGTTACTTGGGGACAGGGACTGAAGCTTTCTTT.

The chain recombines TRBV10-3 with TRBJ1-1; the D gene is possibly TRBD1 (6 bases). This CDR3 has 13 residues. The germline V and J ends were trimmed by 6 bases and 2 bases, with 10 bases remaining between them. Germline V lookup: CDR1 ENHRY, CDR2 SYGVKD. The CDR3 loop reads CAISGTPNTEAFF. In DNA, the CDR3 is TGTGCCATCAGCGGGACACCCAACACTGAAGCTTTCTTT.

CDR3 DNA sequence: TGCAGCGTCTCCAGGGGTCGGGAAAAACTGTTTTTT. Translating gives CSVSRGREKLFF. The genes are TRBV29-1 and TRBJ1-4; a possible D gene is TRBD1 (6 bases). The V and J ends lost 6 bases and 8 bases respectively, with 13 bases between them. Germline V gene data show CDR1 as SQVTM and CDR2 as ANQGSEA. The CDR3 extends over 12 amino acids.

The J gene is TRBJ1-2, the V gene TRBV28; 8 bases align to TRBD1. Germline V gene data show CDR1 as MDHEN and CDR2 as SYDVKM. The CDR3 totals 17 residues. The J segment lost 2 bases and the V segment lost 2 bases, leaving 10 bases of the junction unmatched. The CDR3 DNA follows: TGTGCCAGCAGTTTACTATTCCCCGGGACAGGAAACTATGGCTACACCTTC. The encoded protein is CASSLLFPGTGNYGYTF.

This chain joins TRBV7-2 and TRBJ2-3; the D is unclear. The ends were cut back, 5 bases at V and 0 bases at J, with 12 bases in the middle. This CDR3 spans 15 amino acids. Germline V CDR1 and CDR2: SGHTA, FQGNSA. CDR3 DNA sequence: TGTGCCAGCAGCCCATCTAGTGCTAGCACAGATACGCAGTATTTT. This translates into CASSPSSASTDTQYF.